Sequencing of this TCR beta chain was carried out in a study of cytotoxic CD8 clonotypes in ibrutinib-treated CLL. CDR1 is SGHRS, CDR2 YFSETQ, per germline. V dropped 7 bases and J dropped 4; count of bases not matched to a gene: 6. The CDR3 is 15 residues long. Whole-study results and caveats: For progressing versus sustained-remission patients, sampling times were not the same.

Some clones are missing from TCRdb's copy, which holds only in-frame ones; the method was immunoSEQ multiplex PCR. The table has fewer than 300,000 clones, less than 85% seen once; the top ten hold about 5.3%. Concerning this clone: What it binds is unknown.

The material sequenced was PBMCs, taken at disease progression, from a patient treated with ibrutinib. This sequence was found in a human donor with chronic lymphocytic leukemia. This chain joins TRBV5-1 and TRBJ2-2; TRBD2 agrees at 11 bases. CDR3 DNA: TGCGCCAGCCAACTAGCGGGAGTTCCCACCGGGGAGCTGTTTTTT. Protein sequence: CASQLAGVPTGELFF.